The 22 T cell receptor beta chains below all came from one sample that was sequenced in a study of cytomegalovirus exposure and HLA in healthy donors. It was with 60 Vbeta and 13 Jbeta primers that the PCR ran. Libraries were prepared by immunoSEQ multiplex PCR; TCRdb keeps only in-frame clonotypes and omits some of them. Of just under 70,000 clones in the sample, around four fifths are singletons; the top ten hold approximately 7%. Sequencing input: PBMCs. The receptors were sampled from a human donor in good health.

This clone was recorded a few times. The chain carries TRBV6-1 and TRBJ2-3; 8 positions match TRBD2. Germline V lookup: CDR1 MNHNS, CDR2 SASEGT. The V gene end was trimmed by 3 bases and the J gene end by 2 bases; junction bases not matched to a gene: 16. CDR3 length equals 19 residues. This CDR3 reads CASSDRSGGPLPNTDTQYF. For the CDR3, the DNA is TGTGCCAGCAGTGATAGGAGCGGGGGCCCCCTTCCTAACACAGATACGCAGTATTTT.

CDR3 sequence: CATSREETPPSGYTF. CDR3 DNA: TGTGCCACCAGCAGAGAAGAAACCCCGCCGAGCGGCTACACCTTC. This rearrangement joins TRBV15 to TRBJ1-2; no definite D call. Deletions cut 0 bases from V and 8 bases from J, with 16 bases between. Germline V gives CDR1 LNHNV, CDR2 YYDKDF (reference sequence). The CDR3 covers 15 residues. The entire variable domain, with the rest obtained from reference TRBV15 and TRBJ1-2, is as follows: DAMVIQNPRYQVTQFGKPVTLSCSQTLNHNVMYWYQQKSSQAPKLLFHYYDKDFNNEADTPDNFQSRRPNTSFCFLDIRSPGLGDTAMYLCATSREETPPSGYTFGSGTRLTVV.

This chain joins TRBV5-6 and TRBJ2-1; a weak D match, TRBD1 (6 bases). This CDR3 is built from 15 residues. Germline CDR1 is SGHDT and CDR2 is YYEEEE. V lost 3 bases to trimming and J lost 2 bases, with 12 bases between them. The CDR3 here is CASSWPAGAYNEQFF. CDR3 sequence (DNA): TGTGCCAGCAGCTGGCCCGCAGGGGCCTACAATGAGCAGTTCTTC.

In its sample, this clone was seen a few times. The chain carries TRBV2 and TRBJ1-6, with 7 bases that match TRBD1. CDR1 and CDR2 from the germline V gene are SNHLY and FYNNEI. J lost 1 base, V lost 5 bases, and 14 bases had no gene match. The CDR3 has 19 residues. CDR3 nucleotide sequence: TGTGCCAGCAGTCCGGACAGGCGCGTAACTTTTTCCTATAATTCACCCCTCCACTTT. Protein sequence: CASSPDRRVTFSYNSPLHF.

The rearrangement links TRBV19 to TRBJ2-7, with 9 bases that match TRBD1. V shed 5 bases, J shed 2 bases, and the junction held 4 bases outside the gene matches. Germline loops: CDR1 LNHDA, CDR2 SQIVND (reference sequence). The CDR3 has 14 amino acids. DNA of the CDR3: TGTGCCAGTAGTCTAGGGACAGGGACCTACGAGCAGTACTTC. Protein sequence: CASSLGTGTYEQYF.

The CDR3: CASSWTSGSYEQYF. CDR3 bases: TGCGCCAGCAGCTGGACTAGCGGCTCCTACGAGCAGTACTTC. This chain joins TRBV5-1 and TRBJ2-7, with 10 bases fitting TRBD2. Germline CDR1 is SGHRS and CDR2 is YFSETQ. Trimming at V came to 3 bases and at J to 0 bases, leaving 0 bases not matched to a gene. The CDR3 consists of 14 residues.

This clone occurred a few times. The chain joins TRBV28 to TRBJ1-2; D gene uncertain. Germline CDR1 is MDHEN and CDR2 is SYDVKM. CDR3 length: 14 residues. V was pared by 6 bases and J by 4 bases, with 15 bases between. CDR3 coding DNA: TGTGCCAGCAGGAGAACCGGGAAGCCCTATGGCTACACCTTC. Translating it yields CASRRTGKPYGYTF.

The rearrangement uses TRBV5-1 and TRBJ1-3, with 7 bases that match TRBD1. CDR3 length: 15 amino acids. V was pared by 7 bases and J by 0 bases, with 7 bases of the junction left unmatched. Germline lookup yields CDR1 SGHRS and CDR2 YFSETQ. The CDR3 DNA sequence: TGCGCCAGCCGGGAGGGGGCTACCTCTGGAAACACCATATATTTT. Translated: CASREGATSGNTIYF.

This clone was detected once. This chain connects TRBV2 to TRBJ2-1; D is ambiguous. This CDR3 contains 12 residues. The V gene's germline CDR1 is SNHLY and CDR2 FYNNEI. The V end lost 8 bases, the J end lost 7 bases, and 12 bases lay between the germline ends. DNA for the CDR3: TGTGCCAGCCTATCCGCGAGAAATGAGCAGTTCTTC. It is translated as CASLSARNEQFF.

This rearrangement joins TRBV30 to TRBJ1-5; 7 nucleotides line up with TRBD1. The CDR3 has 14 amino acids. Germline V gene sequence: CDR1 GTSNPN, CDR2 SVGIG (reference sequence). Trimming took 4 bases from V and 2 from J; bases not matched to a gene: 5. DNA for the CDR3: TGTGCCTGGACAGGGGGTACGGGCAATCAGCCCCAGCATTTT. It translates to CAWTGGTGNQPQHF.

This chain connects TRBV27 to TRBJ2-7; 10 nucleotides align to TRBD1. Germline V gene sequence: CDR1 MNHEY, CDR2 SMNVEV (reference sequence). With V trimmed by 2 bases and J by 3 bases, 10 bases remained unmatched. The CDR3 consists of 17 residues. The CDR3 DNA follows: TGTGCCAGCAGTTTAGGGGGGGGACAGGGGACGGTCTACGAGCAGTACTTC. Encoded protein: CASSLGGGQGTVYEQYF.

This clone was detected only once. V is TRBV5-1 and J is TRBJ1-1; D gene ambiguous. The CDR3 spans 13 residues. V was cut by 0 bases and J by 2 bases, with 5 bases left in between. The V gene's germline CDR1 is SGHRS and CDR2 YFSETQ. This chain's CDR3 is CASSLAGNTEAFF. The CDR3, as DNA: TGCGCCAGCAGCTTGGCAGGCAACACTGAAGCTTTCTTT.

This clone was seen more than once but under ten times. V usage is TRBV19 and J usage is TRBJ1-1, with 8 bases fitting TRBD1. CDR1 and CDR2 (germline): LNHDA, SQIVND (reference sequence). The V and J ends lost 4 bases and 2 bases, in that order; junction bases with no gene match: 3. This CDR3 is 14 amino acids long. The CDR3 bases are TGTGCCAGTAGTAAAGGACAGGGAAACACTGAAGCTTTCTTT. Translation: CASSKGQGNTEAFF.

Worth noting for this clone: In the same sample, other DNA sequences code for this CDR3. The chain recombines TRBV6-5 with TRBJ1-2, with 9 bases identical to TRBD1. The V and J ends lost 0 bases and 6 bases, in that order; junction bases with no gene match: 5. The CDR3 covers 15 residues. Looked up from germline, CDR1 is MNHEY and CDR2 is SVGAGI. The CDR3 region has the DNA TGTGCCAGCAGTTACTCGGGGACAGGGCTGAATGGCTACACCTTC. Its translation: CASSYSGTGLNGYTF.

This rearrangement joins TRBV7-9 to TRBJ2-1, with a possible D match to TRBD2 (5 bases). This CDR3 spans 13 amino acids. V was pared by 3 bases and J by 10 bases, with 13 bases between. Germline CDR1 is SEHNR and CDR2 is FQNEAQ (reference sequence). CDR3 bases: TGTGCCAGCAGCTTTACTGGACTGGGGGAGCAGTTCTTC. Protein sequence: CASSFTGLGEQFF. The whole variable domain, filled in from reference TRBV7-9 and TRBJ2-1, reads DTGVSQNPRHKITKRGQNVTFRCDPISEHNRLYWYRQTLGQGPEFLTYFQNEAQLEKSRLLSDRFSAERPKGSFSTLEIQRTEQGDSAMYLCASSFTGLGEQFFGPGTRLTVL.

DNA for the CDR3: TGTGCCATCAGTGAGGGGACAGGGGGCCGAAACACCATATATTTT. Translated: CAISEGTGGRNTIYF. This chain connects TRBV10-3 to TRBJ1-3, with 12 nucleotides matching TRBD1. CDR1 ENHRY and CDR2 SYGVKD come from the germline V gene. With V trimmed by 2 bases and J by 5 bases, 1 base remained unmatched. There are 15 residues in the CDR3.

This chain joins TRBV10-2 and TRBJ2-1; 7 bases line up with TRBD2. Germline loops: CDR1 WSHSY, CDR2 SAAADI. This CDR3 spans 15 amino acids. Trimming took 7 bases from V and 4 from J; bases not matched to a gene: 10. The CDR3 DNA reads as TGCGCCAGCAAGGCCCAGCGGGGCCCTTACAATGAGCAGTTCTTC. Residues: CASKAQRGPYNEQFF.

V gene TRBV4-2 combines with J gene TRBJ1-5; no firm D call. Germline V gene lookup returns CDR1 LGHNA and CDR2 YNFKEQ. This CDR3 has 13 residues. Trimming removed 0 bases at V and 7 bases at J, with 7 bases between. Here the CDR3 DNA reads TGTGCCAGCAGCCAAGATGGAGGCCAGCCCCAGCATTTT. This translates into CASSQDGGQPQHF.

The V and J genes are TRBV5-4 and TRBJ2-5; D is undetermined. The J call is in doubt because the DNA end fits TRBJ2-7 better. The CDR3 is made up of 14 amino acids. CDR1 and CDR2 from the germline V gene are SGHNT and YYREEE (reference sequence). The CDR3 bases are TGTGCCAGCAGCTTGGCCCACAGCTCCTACGAGCAGTACTTC. Protein: CASSLAHSSYEQYF.

The genes are TRBV5-4 and TRBJ2-2, with 8 positions matching TRBD1. The CDR3 is made up of 14 amino acids. The germline gives CDR1 SGHNT, CDR2 YYREEE (reference sequence). Trimming cost V 4 bases and J 7 bases; bases outside gene matches: 6. CDR3 region: CASSRQGADGELFF. The CDR3 coding sequence is TGTGCCAGCAGCCGCCAGGGGGCTGACGGGGAGCTGTTTTTT.

This clone was counted a few times. CDR3 coding DNA: TGTGCCAGCAGCTGGGGACAGGGAAACTACGAGCAGTACTTC. This sequence encodes CASSWGQGNYEQYF. The V and J genes are TRBV5-6 and TRBJ2-7, with 9 positions matching TRBD1. The CDR3 totals 14 residues. After removal of 3 bases from V and 3 bases from J, the junction contained 4 bases not matched to a gene. Per germline, CDR1 SGHDT and CDR2 YYEEEE.

J is TRBJ1-5 and V is TRBV2; tentative D call: TRBD1 (5 bases). V lost 3 bases to trimming and J lost 1 base, with 10 bases between them. CDR3 length: 15 amino acids. The V gene's germline CDR1 is SNHLY and CDR2 FYNNEI. The CDR3 protein is CASSDLGQSNQPQHF. CDR3 in DNA: TGTGCCAGCAGTGACTTGGGGCAGAGCAATCAGCCCCAGCATTTT.